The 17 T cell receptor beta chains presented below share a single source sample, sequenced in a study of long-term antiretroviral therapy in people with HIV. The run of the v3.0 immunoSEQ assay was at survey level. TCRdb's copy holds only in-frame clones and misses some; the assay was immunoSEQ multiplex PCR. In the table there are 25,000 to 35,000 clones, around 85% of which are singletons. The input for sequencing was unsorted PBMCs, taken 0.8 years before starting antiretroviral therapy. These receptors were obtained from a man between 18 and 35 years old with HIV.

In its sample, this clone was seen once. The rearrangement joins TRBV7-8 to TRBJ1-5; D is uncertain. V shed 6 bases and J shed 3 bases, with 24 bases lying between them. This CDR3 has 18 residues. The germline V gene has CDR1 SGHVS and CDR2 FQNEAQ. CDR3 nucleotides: TGTGCCAGCAGATATAGTTCGGGTAGGGTTGGGGACAATCAGCCCCAGCATTTT. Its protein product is CASRYSSGRVGDNQPQHF.

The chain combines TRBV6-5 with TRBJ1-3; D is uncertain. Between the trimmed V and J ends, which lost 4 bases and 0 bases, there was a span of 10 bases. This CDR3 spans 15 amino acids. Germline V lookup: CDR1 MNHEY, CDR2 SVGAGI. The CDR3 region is CASSSRAPSGNTIYF. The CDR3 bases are TGTGCCAGCAGTTCTCGGGCTCCCTCTGGAAACACCATATATTTT.

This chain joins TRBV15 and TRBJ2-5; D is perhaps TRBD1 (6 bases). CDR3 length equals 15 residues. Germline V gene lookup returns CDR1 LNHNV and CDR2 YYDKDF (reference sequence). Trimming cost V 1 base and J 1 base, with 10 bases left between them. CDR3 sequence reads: CATSRVRDTQETQYF. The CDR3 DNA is TGTGCCACCAGCAGAGTCCGGGACACCCAAGAGACCCAGTACTTC.

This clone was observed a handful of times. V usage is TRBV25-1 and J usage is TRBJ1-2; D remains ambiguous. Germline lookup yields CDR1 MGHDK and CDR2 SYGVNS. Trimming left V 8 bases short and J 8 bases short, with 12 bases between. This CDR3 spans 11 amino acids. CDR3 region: CASGYTTGYTF. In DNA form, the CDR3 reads TGTGCCAGCGGGTACACAACCGGCTACACCTTC.

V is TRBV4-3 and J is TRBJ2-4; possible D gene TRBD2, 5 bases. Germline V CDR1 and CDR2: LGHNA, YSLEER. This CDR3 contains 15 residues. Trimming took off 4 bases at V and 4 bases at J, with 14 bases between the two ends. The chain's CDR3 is CASSRERSVKNIQYF. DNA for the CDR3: TGCGCCAGCAGCCGAGAGCGGTCGGTAAAAAACATTCAGTACTTC.

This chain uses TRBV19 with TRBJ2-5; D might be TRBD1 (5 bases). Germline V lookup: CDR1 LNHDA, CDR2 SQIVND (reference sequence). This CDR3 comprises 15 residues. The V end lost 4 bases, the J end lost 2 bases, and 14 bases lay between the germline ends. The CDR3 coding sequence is TGTGCCAGTAGTAGGTGGGCTCGACAGCAAGAGACCCAGTACTTC. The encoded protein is CASSRWARQQETQYF.

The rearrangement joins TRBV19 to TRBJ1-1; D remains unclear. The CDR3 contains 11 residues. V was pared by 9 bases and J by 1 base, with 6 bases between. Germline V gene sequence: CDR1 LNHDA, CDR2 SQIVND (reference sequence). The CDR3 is CASTRNTEAFF. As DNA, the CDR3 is TGTGCCAGCACAAGGAACACTGAAGCTTTCTTT.

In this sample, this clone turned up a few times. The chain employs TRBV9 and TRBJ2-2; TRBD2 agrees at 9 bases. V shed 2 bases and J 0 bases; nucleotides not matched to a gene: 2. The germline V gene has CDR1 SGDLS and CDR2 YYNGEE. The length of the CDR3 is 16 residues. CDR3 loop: CASSVGTSSNTGELFF. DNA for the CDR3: TGTGCCAGCAGCGTCGGGACTAGCTCGAACACCGGGGAGCTGTTTTTT.

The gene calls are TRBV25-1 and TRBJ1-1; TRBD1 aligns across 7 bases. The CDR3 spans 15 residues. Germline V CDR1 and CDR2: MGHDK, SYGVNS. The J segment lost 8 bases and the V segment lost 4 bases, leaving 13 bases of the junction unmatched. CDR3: CASSGQGARRLEAFF. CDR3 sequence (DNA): TGTGCCAGCAGTGGACAGGGAGCCCGGAGGTTGGAAGCTTTCTTT. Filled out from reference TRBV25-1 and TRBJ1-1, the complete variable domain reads EADIYQTPRYLVIGTGKKITLECSQTMGHDKMYWYQQDPGMELHLIHYSYGVNSTEKGDLSSESTVSRIRTEHFPLTLESARPSHTSQYLCASSGQGARRLEAFFGQGTRLTVV.

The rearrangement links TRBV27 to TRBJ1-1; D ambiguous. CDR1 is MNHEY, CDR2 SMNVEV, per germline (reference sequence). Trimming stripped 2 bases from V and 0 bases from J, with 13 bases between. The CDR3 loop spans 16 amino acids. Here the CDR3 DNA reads TGTGCCAGCAGTTTAGGGAGGTACTCCATGAACACTGAAGCTTTCTTT. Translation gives CASSLGRYSMNTEAFF.

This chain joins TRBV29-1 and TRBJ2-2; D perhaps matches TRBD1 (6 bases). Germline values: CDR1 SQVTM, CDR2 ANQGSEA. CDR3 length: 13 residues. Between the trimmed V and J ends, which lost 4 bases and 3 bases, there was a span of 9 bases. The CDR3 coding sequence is TGCAGCGTTGTCGGACAGTACACCGGGGAGCTGTTTTTT. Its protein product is CSVVGQYTGELFF.

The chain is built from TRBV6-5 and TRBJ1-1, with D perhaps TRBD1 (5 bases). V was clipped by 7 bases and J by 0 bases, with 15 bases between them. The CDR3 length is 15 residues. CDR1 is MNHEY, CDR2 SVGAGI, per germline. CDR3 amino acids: CASIQGRAMNTEAFF. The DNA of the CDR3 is TGTGCCAGCATTCAGGGTCGGGCGATGAACACTGAAGCTTTCTTT.

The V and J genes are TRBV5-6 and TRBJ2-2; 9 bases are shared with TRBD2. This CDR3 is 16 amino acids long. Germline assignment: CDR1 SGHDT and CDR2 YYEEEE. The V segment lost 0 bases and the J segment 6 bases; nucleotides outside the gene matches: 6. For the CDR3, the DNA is TGTGCCAGCAGCTTGGCCGGCGGGGGGGCCGCCGGGGAGCTGTTTTTT. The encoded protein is CASSLAGGGAAGELFF. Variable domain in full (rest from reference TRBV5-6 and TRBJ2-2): DAGVTQSPTHLIKTRGQQVTLRCSPKSGHDTVSWYQQALGQGPQFIFQYYEEEERQRGNFPDRFSGHQFPNYSSELNVNALLLGDSALYLCASSLAGGGAAGELFFGEGSRLTVL.

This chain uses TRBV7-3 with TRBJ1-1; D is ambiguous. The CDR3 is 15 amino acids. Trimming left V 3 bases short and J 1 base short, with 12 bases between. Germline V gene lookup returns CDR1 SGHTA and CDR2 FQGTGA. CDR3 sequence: CASSLETGSNTEAFF. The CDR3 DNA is TGTGCCAGCAGCTTGGAGACGGGGTCGAACACTGAAGCTTTCTTT. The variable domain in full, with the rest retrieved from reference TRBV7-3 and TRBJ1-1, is GAGVSQTPSNKVTEKGKYVELRCDPISGHTALYWYRQSLGQGPEFLIYFQGTGAADDSGLPNDRFFAVRPEGSVSTLKIQRTERGDSAVYLCASSLETGSNTEAFFGQGTRLTVV.

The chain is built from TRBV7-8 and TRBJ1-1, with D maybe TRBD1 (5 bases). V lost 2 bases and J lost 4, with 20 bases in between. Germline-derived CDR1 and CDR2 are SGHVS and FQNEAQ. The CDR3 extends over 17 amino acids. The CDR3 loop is CASSLPGIVGSGTEAFF. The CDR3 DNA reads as TGTGCCAGCAGCTTACCAGGGATCGTGGGGTCGGGCACTGAAGCTTTCTTT.

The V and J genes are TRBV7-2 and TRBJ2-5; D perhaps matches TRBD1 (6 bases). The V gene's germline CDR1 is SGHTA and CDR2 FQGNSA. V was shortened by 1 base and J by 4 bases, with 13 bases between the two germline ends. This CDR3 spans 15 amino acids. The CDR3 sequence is CASSLDRDTGETQYF. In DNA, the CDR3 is TGTGCCAGCAGCTTAGACCGGGACACAGGAGAGACCCAGTACTTC.

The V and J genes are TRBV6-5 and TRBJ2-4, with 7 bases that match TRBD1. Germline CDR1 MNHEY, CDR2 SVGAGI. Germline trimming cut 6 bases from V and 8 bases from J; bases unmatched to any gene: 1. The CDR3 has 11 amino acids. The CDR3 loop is CASSTGDIQYF. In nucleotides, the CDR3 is TGTGCCAGCAGCACAGGGGACATTCAGTACTTC.